These 4 T cell receptor beta chains share one sample of origin, sequenced in a study of T cells in Graves' hyperthyroidism and ophthalmopathy. The TCR beta CDR3 regions underwent amplification using RNA transcripts as the source. The HTBI primer set drove a first-round RT-PCR of the TCR CDR3. TCRdb called the multiplex PCR reads again in MiXCR, with one record for every CDR3 protein. This sample carries more than 500,000 distinct CDR3 sequences, approximately 14% of them seen once, and the ten largest clones take over 11%. Sequencing used blood. These receptor sequences come from a woman in her forties with Graves' hyperthyroidism.

This clonotype occurred a few times. The V and J genes are TRBV20-1 and TRBJ2-1, with 11 bases that match TRBD2. V dropped 3 bases and J dropped 2; count of bases not matched to a gene: 9. This CDR3 has 17 residues. In germline, CDR1 is DFQATT, CDR2 SNEGSKA (reference sequence). In DNA, the CDR3 is TGCAGTGCTAGTGAGGTTAGCGGGAGGGCGGCCTACAATGAGCAGTTCTTC. Translating gives CSASEVSGRAAYNEQFF.

This clonotype was seen ten or more times. Written as DNA, the CDR3 is TGTGCCAGCAGTGAAGGGGCGGTTCGGACAGATACGCAGTATTTT. It yields the protein CASSEGAVRTDTQYF. V and J are TRBV2 and TRBJ2-3; D uncertain. The CDR3 loop spans 15 amino acids. The ends were cut back, 1 base at V and 3 bases at J, with 11 bases in the middle. Germline V CDR1 and CDR2: SNHLY, FYNNEI.

This clonotype was recorded many times. The chain uses TRBV28 and TRBJ2-1, with TRBD2 matching 8 bases. Germline V lookup: CDR1 MDHEN, CDR2 SYDVKM. The CDR3 is 16 amino acids. Unmatched junction bases numbered 10, after V lost 5 bases and J lost 4 bases. In DNA form, the CDR3 reads TGTGCCAGCAGTCCCTCCCCAAGCGGGGGATACAATGAGCAGTTCTTC. Translating gives CASSPSPSGGYNEQFF.

In this sample, this clonotype turned up many times. The rearrangement uses TRBV20-1 and TRBJ2-7; D ambiguous. Germline CDR1 is DFQATT and CDR2 is SNEGSKA (reference sequence). The CDR3 contains 13 residues. V dropped 4 bases and J dropped 2 bases, with 12 bases sitting between them. The CDR3 nucleotides are TGCAGTGCTACCATTAGTGGAACCTACGAGCAGTACTTC. Translation gives CSATISGTYEQYF.